These 23 T cell receptor beta chains were sequenced from one sample in a study of blood T cell repertoires in COVID-19 (dated by TCRdb to 2019 to 2021). The receptor library was made with the immunoSEQ multiplex PCR assay. TCRdb holds this immuneACCESS table with in-frame rearrangements only. Some clones are missing; in checked studies, unresolved V genes explain under half, and the rest has no known cause. Across this sample there are 190,000 or so clones, with around 87% seen only once. The ten largest clonotypes hold just under 0.9% of the sample. Material for sequencing was peripheral blood. Receptors originate from a woman aged 18-29 years who had recovered from COVID-19.

This chain connects TRBV2 to TRBJ2-7, with D possibly TRBD2 on 5 matching bases. CDR3 length: 12 residues. Germline CDR1 SNHLY, CDR2 FYNNEI. V lost 6 bases to trimming and J lost 4 bases, with 10 bases between them. The CDR3 DNA sequence: TGTGCCAGCAGCTCCGAGGGATACGAGCAGTACTTC. Translating it yields CASSSEGYEQYF.

The gene calls are TRBV19 and TRBJ2-1, with 12 bases matching TRBD2. CDR1 is LNHDA, CDR2 SQIVND, per germline (reference sequence). Trimming at V came to 1 base and at J to 8 bases, leaving 3 bases not matched to a gene. There are 15 residues in the CDR3. The DNA of the CDR3 is TGTGCCAGTAGTATAGGACTAGCGGGGGCTTATGAGCAGTTCTTC. Its protein is CASSIGLAGAYEQFF.

The chain joins TRBV5-1 to TRBJ2-1; TRBD1 agrees at 7 bases. This CDR3 spans 15 amino acids. Germline trimming cut 7 bases from V and 1 base from J; bases unmatched to any gene: 8. CDR1 SGHRS and CDR2 YFSETQ come from the germline V gene. Written as DNA, the CDR3 is TGCGCCAGCGGCCCGGGACAGAGATCCTACAATGAGCAGTTCTTC. Protein product: CASGPGQRSYNEQFF.

The chain has TRBV28 and TRBJ2-5, with D perhaps TRBD2 (5 bases). V was pared by 5 bases and J by 0 bases, with 13 bases between. CDR3 length: 15 amino acids. Germline CDR1 and CDR2: MDHEN and SYDVKM. The CDR3 protein is CASSPRPSYQETQYF. The CDR3 nucleotides read TGTGCCAGCAGTCCGCGCCCTAGCTACCAAGAGACCCAGTACTTC.

The chain joins TRBV24-1 to TRBJ2-5; TRBD2 matches 8 bases. V gave up 5 bases and J gave up 5 bases; unmatched junction bases: 15. In germline, CDR1 is KGHDR, CDR2 SFDVKD. This CDR3 comprises 17 residues. DNA for the CDR3: TGTGCCACCAGTGGGATAACGGCGGGAGGATTGACGGAGACCCAGTACTTC. It is translated as CATSGITAGGLTETQYF.

The chain joins TRBV2 to TRBJ2-2; 8 bases match TRBD2. Germline loops: CDR1 SNHLY, CDR2 FYNNEI. With V trimmed by 4 bases and J by 5 bases, 6 bases remained unmatched. The length of the CDR3 is 15 residues. CDR3 sequence (DNA): TGTGCCAGCAGTGTTTACACTAGCGGAACCGGGGAGCTGTTTTTT. The encoded protein is CASSVYTSGTGELFF.

A remark on this clone: The sample holds other DNA sequences that translate to the same CDR3. This chain links TRBV2 with TRBJ1-1; the D gene is possibly TRBD1 (5 bases). Trimming stripped 4 bases from V and 0 bases from J, with 6 bases between. Germline V gene data show CDR1 as SNHLY and CDR2 as FYNNEI. The CDR3 spans 13 residues. CDR3 residues: CASSGQMNTEAFF. DNA for the CDR3: TGTGCCAGCAGTGGACAGATGAACACTGAAGCTTTCTTT.

This chain connects TRBV27 to TRBJ1-6, with TRBD1 as a possible D gene (6 bases). V was cut by 9 bases and J by 15 bases, with 15 bases left in between. Germline values: CDR1 MNHEY, CDR2 SMNVEV (reference sequence). The CDR3 has 11 amino acids. CDR3 sequence: CASKNRAGLHF. As DNA, the CDR3 is TGTGCCAGTAAAAACAGGGCAGGCCTCCACTTT.

The rearrangement joins TRBV6-5 to TRBJ1-1; D is ambiguous. The V gene's germline CDR1 is MNHEY and CDR2 SVGAGI. The CDR3 has 14 residues. The V end lost 2 bases, the J end lost 1 base, and 8 bases lay between the germline ends. This chain's CDR3 is CASSYLAGNTEAFF. The CDR3 bases are TGTGCCAGCAGTTACCTGGCAGGGAACACTGAAGCTTTCTTT.

The CDR3 DNA follows: TGTGCCAGCCCGGGACAGGGACTGATTAACTATGGCTACACCTTC. This translates into CASPGQGLINYGYTF. The chain links TRBV2 to TRBJ1-2; 9 nucleotides match TRBD1. Trimming cost V 8 bases and J 1 base; bases outside gene matches: 8. From germline, CDR1 is SNHLY and CDR2 FYNNEI. The CDR3 runs to 15 residues.

V gene TRBV19 combines with J gene TRBJ2-2, with D possibly matching TRBD1 (6 bases). The CDR3 spans 14 residues. Germline lookup yields CDR1 LNHDA and CDR2 SQIVND (reference sequence). Trimming took 7 bases from V and 2 from J, leaving 11 bases between them. The CDR3 reads CASIRGINTGELFF. CDR3 nucleotides: TGTGCCAGTATCAGGGGCATAAACACCGGGGAGCTGTTTTTT.

A note on this clone: An end of the junction does not agree with germline; a read error may underlie this. This sequence joins TRBV7-7 and TRBJ2-3, with 9 bases aligning to TRBD2. The germline V gene encodes CDR1 SSHAT and CDR2 FNYEAQ (reference sequence). The CDR3 has 15 amino acids. CDR3 residues: CASSLIAGGTDTQYF. CDR3 DNA sequence: TGTGCTAGCAGCTTGATAGCGGGGGGCACAGATACGCAGTATTTT.

The rearrangement links TRBV13 to TRBJ2-2; D possibly corresponds to TRBD1 (5 bases). This CDR3 has 13 residues. The germline CDR1 and CDR2 sequences are PRHDT and FYEKMQ (reference sequence). V gave up 4 bases and J gave up 4 bases, with 7 bases separating them. CDR3 sequence: CASSSQGTGELFF. The CDR3 region has the DNA TGTGCCAGCAGCTCTCAGGGCACCGGGGAGCTGTTTTTT.

V and J are TRBV2 and TRBJ2-1, with D perhaps matching TRBD1 (5 bases). The CDR3 consists of 16 residues. Per the germline V gene, CDR1 is SNHLY and CDR2 is FYNNEI. V lost 6 bases, J lost 1 base, and 16 bases lay in between. This CDR3 is CASSGSTGPSYNEQFF. The CDR3 DNA reads TGTGCCAGCAGCGGGTCTACAGGTCCTTCCTACAATGAGCAGTTCTTC.

The gene calls are TRBV7-2 and TRBJ2-1; 8 bases are shared with TRBD2. CDR3 length: 15 residues. Losses at the gene ends were 3 bases for V and 12 bases for J; bases not matched to a gene: 13. Germline V gives CDR1 SGHTA, CDR2 FQGNSA. CDR3 DNA sequence: TGTGCCAGCAGCTTCTTGCTAGCGGGTTCCCGGGGGCAGTTCTTC. It codes for CASSFLLAGSRGQFF.

The chain combines TRBV7-2 with TRBJ2-3; weak D call: TRBD2 (5 bases). The V end lost 1 base, the J end lost 2 bases, and 13 bases lay between the germline ends. The CDR3 is made up of 16 amino acids. CDR1 SGHTA and CDR2 FQGNSA come from the germline V gene. In DNA form, the CDR3 reads TGTGCCAGCAGCTTAGGGTGGCTAGCCCCCACAGATACGCAGTATTTT. As protein: CASSLGWLAPTDTQYF.

This clone appeared a few times. V usage is TRBV27 and J usage is TRBJ2-7, with D perhaps matching TRBD1 (5 bases). The CDR3 contains 17 residues. V was pared by 3 bases and J by 0 bases, with 18 bases between. Germline CDR1 MNHEY, CDR2 SMNVEV (reference sequence). CDR3 sequence reads: CASSFRQGSSSSYEQYF. The CDR3 DNA reads TGTGCCAGCAGTTTTAGGCAGGGATCCTCCTCCTCCTACGAGCAGTACTTC.

The chain joins TRBV2 to TRBJ2-3; perhaps TRBD1 as D (6 bases). V was shortened by 7 bases and J by 7 bases, with 21 bases between the two germline ends. CDR3 size: 15 residues. Germline CDR1 and CDR2: SNHLY and FYNNEI. The CDR3 region is CASTKGVEGGNTQYF. CDR3 DNA: TGTGCCAGCACGAAGGGGGTAGAGGGTGGGAATACGCAGTATTTT.

This chain connects TRBV10-3 to TRBJ2-7, with 12 bases fitting TRBD2. This CDR3 has 14 residues. The germline gives CDR1 ENHRY, CDR2 SYGVKD. The J segment lost 4 bases and the V segment lost 5 bases, leaving 3 bases of the junction unmatched. The CDR3 here is CAISTSGGTYEQYF. The CDR3 DNA reads TGTGCCATCAGTACTAGCGGGGGGACATACGAGCAGTACTTC.

This clone was counted a single time. The CDR3 loop reads CASKESSGSYYEQYV. The CDR3 DNA follows: TGTGCCAGCAAAGAATCTAGCGGGAGTTACTACGAGCAGTACGTC. J is TRBJ2-7 and V is TRBV6-5, with 10 bases that match TRBD2. The V gene's germline CDR1 is MNHEY and CDR2 SVGAGI. CDR3 length: 15 amino acids. J gave up 3 bases and V 7 bases, and 9 bases lay outside the gene matches.

The chain uses TRBV5-1 and TRBJ1-4; D perhaps matches TRBD1 (6 bases). The germline gives CDR1 SGHRS, CDR2 YFSETQ. The length of the CDR3 is 13 residues. The ends were cut back, 7 bases at V and 6 bases at J, with 13 bases in the middle. The CDR3 region has the DNA TGCGCCAGCCGCGAGGGGGTCTATGAAAAACTGTTTTTT. Its translation is CASREGVYEKLFF.

The rearrangement joins TRBV7-8 to TRBJ2-2; tentatively, D is TRBD2 (7 bases). This CDR3 contains 15 residues. Trimming pared 5 bases from V and 0 bases from J, leaving 10 bases between. Germline V gene lookup returns CDR1 SGHVS and CDR2 FQNEAQ. The CDR3 protein is CASSRGGANTGELFF. In DNA, the CDR3 is TGTGCCAGCAGCCGAGGGGGGGCGAACACCGGGGAGCTGTTTTTT.

CDR3 sequence reads: CASSVRRTGQPSPSYTF. The DNA of the CDR3 is TGTGCCAGTAGCGTGCGCCGTACCGGACAGCCTTCTCCTAGCTACACCTTC. The chain combines TRBV19 with TRBJ1-2, with D possibly matching TRBD1 (6 bases). There are 17 residues in the CDR3. Germline assignment: CDR1 LNHDA and CDR2 SQIVND (reference sequence). V lost 6 bases to trimming and J lost 9 bases, with 29 bases between them.